Listed below are T cell receptor beta chains from one sample, sequenced in a study of CXCR3-negative and CXCR3-positive naive CD8 T cells. TCRdb re-called the 5' RACE reads and catalogs CDR3 proteins one per entry, DNA excluded. The sample table includes tens of thousands of distinct CDR3 sequences. The sequencing input was naive CXCR3+ CD8+ T cells from blood. The receptors were sampled from a human donor in good health. Some clones in this sample may be carry-over from other donors' samples. Each CDR3 is given with its conserved first and last residue.

v_gene,j_gene,CDR3aa
TRBV29-1,TRBJ2-7,CSVITRGSYEQYF
TRBV20-1,TRBJ2-7,CSARVASYEQYF
TRBV10-1,TRBJ2-2,CASSAMYPQDTGELFF
TRBV15,TRBJ1-2,CATRDQMEEGYTF
TRBV6-5,TRBJ1-1,CASRLSPRANPARGAEAFF
TRBV6-1,TRBJ2-3,CARGYSDLDTQYF
TRBV6-4,TRBJ2-1,CASSDQASGGANEQFF
TRBV12-2,TRBJ2-7,CASSPRDRVSYEQYF
TRBV20-1,TRBJ2-5,CSAGASGAIRETQYF
TRBV20-1,TRBJ2-1,CSATGLANYSEQFF
TRBV29-1,TRBJ2-6,CSVPGGEAGANVLTF
TRBV10-1,TRBJ2-5,CASSESNGRETQYF
TRBV7-2,TRBJ2-3,CASSHNLARFTDTQYF
TRBV11-2,TRBJ2-1,CASSLTKNIGSNEQFF
TRBV4-3,TRBJ1-2,CASSQPTDGFYGYTF
TRBV27,TRBJ1-1,CASSSRGGAFF